This T cell receptor (beta chain) is drawn from a study of naive CD8 T cells in extremely preterm neonates. Whole-study findings and limits: Compared with older groups, preterm CDR3s were shorter, with fewer N additions and less trimming.

Germline V lookup: CDR1 MNHEY, CDR2 SMNVEV (reference sequence). The CDR3 consists of 13 residues. Unmatched junction bases numbered 2, after V lost 3 bases and J lost 3 bases. On this clone: Its antigen is undetermined.

Method: immunoSEQ multiplex PCR; TCRdb's copy keeps in-frame clones and lacks some. The sample comprises about 7,500 clones, around 98% of which are singletons, and around 0.36% rests with the top ten. Elective cesarean births at roughly 35-43 weeks, without labor or membrane rupture, supplied the cord blood. The sample holds sorted live naive CD8+ CD45RA+CCR7+ T cells. Each sample had roughly 20,000–100,000 sorted naive CD8+ T cells. The sequence was obtained from a newborn in good health. The chain joins TRBV27 to TRBJ2-7, with TRBD1 matching 7 bases. Specimen: naive CD8+ T cells from cord blood. For the CDR3, the DNA is TGTGCCAGCAGTTTCCCAGGGGGCTACGAGCAGTACTTC. Translating gives CASSFPGGYEQYF.